This T cell receptor (beta chain) was observed in a study of cytotoxic CD8 clonotypes in ibrutinib-treated CLL. Study overall: Mean yields were 255,043 productive templates and around 98,000 productive rearrangements per sample.

Concerning this clone: Its specificity is not known.

Per the germline V gene, CDR1 is MDHEN and CDR2 is SYDVKM. Trimming took 4 bases from V and 5 from J; bases not matched to a gene: 10. This CDR3 is 16 amino acids long. Study findings and constraints: Public clonotypes were rare and shrank or held steady on treatment. Clonality increased at ibrutinib response and stayed stable in sustained remission. At progression, however, it fell back toward baseline.

Sequencing sought depths of 1 in 200,000 to 1 in 1 million T cells. Assay used: immunoSEQ multiplex PCR; TCRdb lists only in-frame clones, some missing. The sample lists approximately 50,000 clones; over 60% were seen once. The receptor was derived from a human donor with chronic lymphocytic leukemia. The chain joins TRBV28 to TRBJ2-7; 11 positions match TRBD2. The specimen comprised PBMCs, sampled after 12 months of ibrutinib treatment. DNA of the CDR3: TGTGCCAGCAGTTCCCCCGGGACTAGCGGCCGGAACGAGCAGTACTTC. This codes for CASSSPGTSGRNEQYF.